The present TCR beta chain was sequenced within a study of blood T cell repertoires in COVID-19. Study-wide context: Samples came from the United States, Italy and Spain, spanning acute and convalescent COVID-19. T cells, B-cell-depleted T cells, or PBMCs provided the cDNA or gDNA that served as material.

There are 16 residues in the CDR3. V shed 6 bases and J 5 bases; nucleotides not matched to a gene: 9. In germline, CDR1 is MNHEY, CDR2 SVGEGT. Per the original data handling: Estimation of nucleated cell counts relied on the amplification of reference gene primers. Sequencing was performed with immunoSEQ multiplex PCR; in TCRdb, only in-frame clones are kept and a portion is missing. The DNA was the basis for D and trimming; V, J and clone size are from that table. Altogether about 250,000 clones are present, roughly 91% being singletons, with the ten largest covering 0.9% to 1%. The clonotype originates from a woman aged 40-49 years who had recovered from COVID-19. This chain links TRBV6-2 or TRBV6-3 with TRBJ2-7, with 14 bases identical to TRBD2. The specimen sequenced was peripheral blood. The CDR3 DNA is TGTGCCAGCAGCCCGAGACTAGCGGGAGGGCCGGACGAGCAGTACTTC. It encodes CASSPRLAGGPDEQYF.